This note documents a single T cell receptor (beta chain) sequence. The sample comes from a study of shared clonotypes between healthy human individuals. The assay was immunoSEQ multiplex PCR, and TCRdb's table has in-frame clones only and misses some. This table has approximately 500,000 clones, over 75% appearing once. The clonotype originates from a middle-aged woman in good health. Some clones in this sample may be carry-over from other donors' samples. The sequenced material came from PBMCs.

In nucleotides, the CDR3 is TGCAGTGCGCTTGCTTACAATGAGCAGTTCTTC. Encoded protein: CSALAYNEQFF. This chain joins TRBV20-1 and TRBJ2-1; no clear D gene. With 6 bases removed from V and 4 bases from J, the gap between germline ends came to 7 bases. Germline V gene lookup returns CDR1 DFQATT and CDR2 SNEGSKA (reference sequence). The CDR3 contains 11 residues.